This entry lists 2 T cell receptor beta chains sequenced from one sample in a study of cytomegalovirus exposure and HLA in healthy donors. The repertoire was sequenced with immunoSEQ multiplex PCR; TCRdb's copy has only in-frame clones and lacks some. In the table there are 200,000 or so clones, around 86% of which are singletons. Sequenced input: PBMCs. The receptors were sampled from a woman between 18 and 29 years old in good health and CMV-seropositive.

This clone came up once. The chain recombines TRBV6-5 with TRBJ2-1; maybe TRBD1 (5 bases). Between the trimmed V and J ends, which lost 0 bases and 9 bases, there was a span of 12 bases. The length of the CDR3 is 14 residues. Germline CDR1 reads MNHEY; CDR2 reads SVGAGI. In DNA, the CDR3 is TGTGCCAGCAGTTACTCGAGAGAAGGGGTTGAGCAGTTCTTC. Residues: CASSYSREGVEQFF.

The CDR3 DNA reads TGTGCCAGCAGCTTTGGACTAGCGGGAGAGTTGGAGACCCAGTACTTC. Its protein product is CASSFGLAGELETQYF. V and J are TRBV7-8 and TRBJ2-5; 13 bases map to TRBD2. The CDR3 covers 16 residues. Per the germline V gene, CDR1 is SGHVS and CDR2 is FQNEAQ. With V trimmed by 3 bases and J by 5 bases, 6 bases remained unmatched.